Shown below are 27 T cell receptor beta chains from a single sample sequenced in a study of vaccination and CD4 T cells after COVID-19. Sequence data for DNA of cultured CD4+ T cells were generated by the Oncomine TCR Beta short-read assay. A single record per CDR3 protein comes from TCRdb applying MiXCR to the PCR reads. The table records 25,000 to 30,000 distinct CDR3 sequences, 55% to 80% of them present only once. Treatment denoted: roughly ten-day PBMC culture with coronavirus spike peptide pools or control peptides (ViraFEST assay). For these TCRs, the target antigens are not known. The sequencing here drew on CD4+ T cells from blood, cultured in vitro, taken after SARS-CoV-2 vaccination. The source is a human donor who received a COVID-19 vaccine.

This clonotype was detected a few times. The chain uses TRBV6-5 and TRBJ1-2; weak D call: TRBD1 (5 bases). This CDR3 has 13 amino acids. Germline V gene data show CDR1 as MNHEY and CDR2 as SVGAGI. V was trimmed by 2 bases and J by 4 bases, leaving 8 bases between them. CDR3 sequence reads: CASSYRGGYGYTF. The CDR3 DNA is TGTGCCAGCAGTTACCGGGGCGGCTATGGCTACACCTTC.

This clonotype turned up a few times. The rearrangement joins TRBV20-1 to TRBJ2-5, with 8 bases lining up with TRBD2. The CDR3 contains 15 residues. Per the germline V gene, CDR1 is DFQATT and CDR2 is SNEGSKA (reference sequence). V lost 7 bases, J lost 1 base, and 11 bases stayed unmatched. The CDR3 sequence is CSVLERGSGQETQYF. CDR3 DNA: TGCAGTGTTCTGGAGCGGGGGAGCGGCCAAGAGACCCAGTACTTC.

The chain couples TRBV20-1 to TRBJ2-5; D not resolved. The CDR3 totals 13 residues. The germline V gene encodes CDR1 DFQATT and CDR2 SNEGSKA (reference sequence). V lost 6 bases, J lost 1 base, and 12 bases lay in between. Here the CDR3 reads CSAVSVPQETQYF. The CDR3 bases are TGCAGTGCGGTATCAGTTCCCCAAGAGACCCAGTACTTC.

V is TRBV11-3 and J is TRBJ2-5, with 7 bases aligning to TRBD2. The germline gives CDR1 SGHNT, CDR2 YENEEA. The CDR3 totals 14 residues. Germline trimming cut 5 bases from V and 3 bases from J; bases unmatched to any gene: 6. CDR3 coding DNA: TGTGCCAGCAGCGAGCTAGCGGTCGAAGAGACCCAGTACTTC. Protein product: CASSELAVEETQYF. Full variable domain (missing parts from reference TRBV11-3 and TRBJ2-5): EAGVVQSPRYKIIEKKQPVAFWCNPISGHNTLYWYLQNLGQGPELLIRYENEEAVDDSQLPKDRFSAERLKGVDSTLKIQPAELGDSAVYLCASSELAVEETQYFGPGTRLLVL.

The chain carries TRBV4-2 and TRBJ2-3, with 8 bases fitting TRBD2. The CDR3 length is 18 residues. V lost 2 bases, J lost 1 base, and 11 bases stayed unmatched. CDR1 and CDR2 (germline): LGHNA, YNFKEQ. As DNA, the CDR3 is TGTGCCAGCAGCCAATCAACGGGGGGGCCCGAGGGCACAGATACGCAGTATTTT. Its translation is CASSQSTGGPEGTDTQYF.

This sequence joins TRBV11-2 and TRBJ1-2, with 7 bases fitting TRBD1. With V trimmed by 4 bases and J by 7 bases, 6 bases remained unmatched. The CDR3 has 13 residues. Germline-derived CDR1 and CDR2 are SGHAT and FQNNGV. CDR3 protein: CASSSLRQGGYTF. The CDR3 bases are TGTGCCAGCAGCTCCCTTAGACAGGGTGGCTACACCTTC.

V gene TRBV6-1 combines with J gene TRBJ2-7; D is perhaps TRBD1 (6 bases). Germline V gene lookup returns CDR1 MNHNS and CDR2 SASEGT. The CDR3 sequence is 15 residues long. The V and J ends lost 4 bases and 0 bases respectively, with 13 bases between them. CDR3 nucleotides: TGTGCCAGCAGTGGGCGACAGGAGAGCTCCTACGAGCAGTACTTC. It translates to CASSGRQESSYEQYF.

The genes are TRBV6-1 and TRBJ1-5; D is uncertain. This CDR3 contains 13 residues. Per germline, CDR1 MNHNS and CDR2 SASEGT. Trimming pared 3 bases from V and 0 bases from J, leaving 3 bases between. CDR3 DNA: TGTGCCAGCAGTGATTATAGCAATCAGCCCCAGCATTTT. Protein product: CASSDYSNQPQHF.

The chain links TRBV27 to TRBJ1-1; a possible D gene is TRBD1 (5 bases). Trimming shortened V by 5 bases and J by 5 bases, and 12 bases separated the two germline ends. Germline values: CDR1 MNHEY, CDR2 SMNVEV (reference sequence). The CDR3 is 13 amino acids. The CDR3 reads CASSTPGRTEAFF. CDR3 bases: TGTGCCAGCAGTACCCCAGGGAGAACTGAAGCTTTCTTT.

This clonotype turned up a few times. The chain joins TRBV6-1 to TRBJ1-6; TRBD1 might be the D (5 bases). This CDR3 contains 18 residues. V was clipped by 6 bases and J by 0 bases, with 18 bases between them. Germline CDR1 MNHNS, CDR2 SASEGT. DNA of the CDR3: TGTGCCAGCAGCACTAGCCTGACAGCGAGCTCCTATAATTCACCCCTCCACTTT. It codes for CASSTSLTASSYNSPLHF.

The chain carries TRBV24-1 and TRBJ2-7, with 7 bases lining up with TRBD1. J was trimmed by 3 bases and V by 6 bases; bases with no gene match: 1. The CDR3 covers 12 residues. Germline V gene sequence: CDR1 KGHDR, CDR2 SFDVKD. CDR3 DNA: TGTGCCACCAGTAACAGGGGCTACGAGCAGTACTTC. As protein: CATSNRGYEQYF.

V usage is TRBV2 and J usage is TRBJ1-1; 11 bases are a match to TRBD1. The CDR3 sequence is 13 residues long. CDR1 SNHLY and CDR2 FYNNEI come from the germline V gene. The junction had 4 bases not matched to a gene; V was cut back by 8 bases and J by 5 bases. The CDR3 DNA reads as TGTGCCAGCGCCGGGACAGGGGGGACTGAAGCTTTCTTT. This encodes CASAGTGGTEAFF.

This clonotype showed up just a few times. The chain employs TRBV20-1 and TRBJ2-1; 7 bases match TRBD2. Germline loops: CDR1 DFQATT, CDR2 SNEGSKA (reference sequence). CDR3 length: 14 amino acids. V dropped 5 bases and J dropped 1; count of bases not matched to a gene: 5. The CDR3, as DNA: TGCAGTGCTCGGGAGCGGGGTTCCTACAATGAGCAGTTCTTC. Its translation is CSARERGSYNEQFF.

This clonotype was counted between two and nine times. The rearrangement links TRBV27 to TRBJ1-1; D remains ambiguous. The germline V gene encodes CDR1 MNHEY and CDR2 SMNVEV (reference sequence). The CDR3 has 13 residues. Trimming took off 3 bases at V and 1 base at J, with 6 bases between the two ends. CDR3 coding DNA: TGTGCCAGCAGTTTTCGGGGGAACACTGAAGCTTTCTTT. It encodes CASSFRGNTEAFF.

Here the CDR3 reads CASSGGQGIWDTQYF. As DNA, the CDR3 is TGTGCCAGCAGTGGTGGACAGGGAATATGGGATACGCAGTATTTT. The J gene is TRBJ2-3, the V gene TRBV5-4; 8 nucleotides line up with TRBD1. This CDR3 is built from 15 residues. J was trimmed by 6 bases and V by 5 bases; bases with no gene match: 11. The V gene's germline CDR1 is SGHNT and CDR2 YYREEE (reference sequence).

The chain employs TRBV7-9 and TRBJ2-5; 9 bases fit TRBD1. V lost 1 base, J lost 3 bases, and 9 bases stayed unmatched. This CDR3 comprises 17 residues. Germline-derived CDR1 and CDR2 are SEHNR and FQNEAQ (reference sequence). CDR3: CASSLVVLGTGKETQYF. The DNA for the CDR3 is TGTGCCAGCAGCTTAGTAGTTCTCGGGACAGGGAAAGAGACCCAGTACTTC. Combining the CDR3 with reference TRBV7-9 and TRBJ2-5 gives the whole variable domain DTGVSQNPRHKITKRGQNVTFRCDPISEHNRLYWYRQTLGQGPEFLTYFQNEAQLEKSRLLSDRFSAERPKGSFSTLEIQRTEQGDSAMYLCASSLVVLGTGKETQYFGPGTRLLVL.

This clonotype appeared once. This sequence joins TRBV12-3 or TRBV12-4 and TRBJ2-2, with TRBD1 matching over 7 bases. This CDR3 is built from 16 residues. CDR3 sequence reads: CARPLQDRRVTGELFF. CDR3 coding DNA: TGTGCAAGGCCGCTTCAGGACAGGCGGGTCACCGGGGAGCTGTTTTTT.

This clonotype was detected a few times. The chain employs TRBV30 and TRBJ2-3, with a tentative D call TRBD2 (6 bases). Germline assignment: CDR1 GTSNPN and CDR2 SVGIG (reference sequence). V lost 0 bases to trimming and J lost 9 bases, with 10 bases between them. The length of the CDR3 is 12 residues. In nucleotides, the CDR3 is TGTGCCTGGAGTGTCCAGGCGGGGACGCAGTATTTT. The encoded protein is CAWSVQAGTQYF.

This clonotype was observed a single time. The V gene is TRBV7-9, the J gene TRBJ2-3; 9 bases line up with TRBD1. This CDR3 has 18 amino acids. Trimming cost V 2 bases and J 2 bases; bases outside gene matches: 11. Germline V gene sequence: CDR1 SEHNR, CDR2 FQNEAQ (reference sequence). This CDR3 reads CASSLKGGQGVSTDTQYF. CDR3 nucleotides: TGTGCCAGCAGCTTAAAAGGGGGACAGGGAGTGTCCACAGATACGCAGTATTTT.

This chain links TRBV20-1 with TRBJ2-3, with D possibly matching TRBD1 (6 bases). The V end lost 0 bases, the J end lost 4 bases, and 14 bases lay between the germline ends. CDR3 length equals 15 residues. Germline-derived CDR1 and CDR2 are DFQATT and SNEGSKA (reference sequence). The CDR3 region is CSARELTGKADTQYF. The CDR3 region has the DNA TGCAGTGCTAGAGAATTGACAGGAAAGGCAGATACGCAGTATTTT.

This clonotype was counted between two and nine times. This chain uses TRBV19 with TRBJ1-1; D is ambiguous. The CDR3 is made up of 13 amino acids. V lost 6 bases and J 5 bases, leaving 13 bases between the germline ends. CDR1 and CDR2 (germline): LNHDA, SQIVND (reference sequence). The CDR3 here is CASSLPGNTEAFF. DNA of the CDR3: TGTGCCAGTAGCTTACCGGGGAATACTGAAGCTTTCTTT.

This clonotype appeared a few times. This chain links TRBV11-3 with TRBJ2-3; D might be TRBD1 or TRBD2, each matching 5 bases. There are 15 residues in the CDR3. Per germline, CDR1 SGHNT and CDR2 YENEEA. V gave up 6 bases and J gave up 4 bases, with 17 bases separating them. CDR3 in DNA: TGTGCCAGCAGATCTAGGGGACCACACTCAGATACGCAGTATTTT. The encoded protein is CASRSRGPHSDTQYF.

The CDR3 DNA follows: TGCAGTGCTACCGGGACAGAGGACACCGGGGAGCTGTTTTTT. Residues: CSATGTEDTGELFF. The rearrangement uses TRBV20-1 and TRBJ2-2; 7 bases fit TRBD1. V gave up 4 bases and J gave up 3 bases; unmatched junction bases: 5. This CDR3 has 14 residues. Looked up from germline, CDR1 is DFQATT and CDR2 is SNEGSKA (reference sequence).

The V gene is TRBV5-1, the J gene TRBJ2-1; perhaps TRBD2 as D (6 bases). The V gene's germline CDR1 is SGHRS and CDR2 YFSETQ. Trimming removed 4 bases from V and 0 bases from J, with 11 bases in between. The CDR3 contains 15 residues. The CDR3 bases are TGCGCCAGCAGCCCCAACGGGGGCTCCTACAATGAGCAGTTCTTC. This gives the protein CASSPNGGSYNEQFF.

This chain connects TRBV12-3 or TRBV12-4 to TRBJ2-2; TRBD2 matches at 9 bases. The CDR3 has 16 amino acids. V gave up 6 bases and J gave up 1 base; unmatched junction bases: 6. In DNA form, the CDR3 reads TGTGCCAGCAGCTGCCGACTAGCGGAGAACACCGGGGAGCTGTTTTTT. Its translation: CASSCRLAENTGELFF.

This rearrangement joins TRBV12-3 or TRBV12-4 to TRBJ2-2, with 7 nucleotides matching TRBD1. The junction had 11 bases not matched to a gene; V was cut back by 6 bases and J by 4 bases. The CDR3 length is 16 residues. The DNA of the CDR3 is TGTGCCAGCAGGAGGACCGGTTCAGGGGGCACCGGGGAGCTGTTTTTT. This sequence encodes CASRRTGSGGTGELFF.

The chain couples TRBV20-1 to TRBJ1-4; D is perhaps TRBD1 (5 bases). Trimming took 1 base from V and 2 from J, leaving 14 bases between them. Looked up from germline, CDR1 is DFQATT and CDR2 is SNEGSKA (reference sequence). The CDR3 length is 16 residues. CDR3 sequence (DNA): TGCAGTGCTAGAGCAGCAGAGGGACGGACTAATGAAAAACTGTTTTTT. Its protein is CSARAAEGRTNEKLFF.